This T cell receptor beta chain was documented in a study of molecular identifiers for immune sequencing clone quantification. The junction had 8 bases not matched to a gene; V was cut back by 5 bases and J by 7 bases. The germline CDR1 and CDR2 sequences are MGHRA and YSYEKL. This CDR3 has 13 amino acids. Sorted inputs of about 19,000 to 1,100,000 cells, with 10%, 30% or 50% RNA, yielded naive CD8 libraries. Naive CD8 T cells were FACS-sorted by CD8+CD4-CCR7+CD45RA+ markers. Bulk libraries came from a prior protocol with listed TCR primers. TCRdb passed the PCR reads through MiXCR, listing each CDR3 protein once. The table includes under 800,000 distinct CDR3 sequences, approximately 24% detected once. Note on this clonotype: A read error may explain this, as a much larger clone is one base away. Lacking the conserved final phenylalanine or tryptophan, this CDR3 likely reflects a read error.

Sequenced input: naive CD8+ T cells from blood, with Jurkat cell RNA spiked in. The subset was: FACS-sorted CD8+CD4-CCR7+CD45RA+ naive T cells. The clonotype was recovered from a human donor in good health. Some libraries in this study had Jurkat cell RNA spiked in. This chain uses TRBV4-1 with TRBJ2-7, with 7 bases lining up with TRBD2. This CDR3 is CASSLGPGGEQYL. In nucleotides, the CDR3 is TGCGCCAGCAGCTTAGGCCCGGGGGGAGAGCAGTACCTC.